The 9 T cell receptor beta chains reported below all come from one sample, sequenced in a study of blood T cells in healthy people across ages. Sample-barcoded 5' priming and a J-beta primer mix drove a second PCR of roughly 6 to 12 cycles. MiXCR was run by TCRdb on the 5' RACE reads, yielding one entry per CDR3 protein. This table holds around 780,000 distinct CDR3 sequences, roughly 56% found once. The sequenced sample consisted of blood. Receptor source: a middle-aged man in good health.

The genes are TRBV5-4 and TRBJ2-2; D possibly matches TRBD1 or TRBD2 (5 bases each). The germline V and J ends were trimmed by 4 bases and 5 bases, with 18 bases remaining between them. Per germline, CDR1 SGHNT and CDR2 YYREEE (reference sequence). The CDR3 spans 16 residues. CDR3 DNA sequence: TGTGCCAGCAGCCCAGAGCCGACGGGACGAACCGGGGAGCTGTTTTTT. Encoded protein: CASSPEPTGRTGELFF.

V gene TRBV20-1 combines with J gene TRBJ2-1; 7 bases agree with TRBD2. The tail of the sequence fits TRBJ2-7 better, so the J call may be wrong. Germline assignment: CDR1 DFQATT and CDR2 SNEGSKA (reference sequence). This CDR3 has 15 residues. The DNA for the CDR3 is TGCAGTGCTAGAGGTGTGACTAGCCCCTACAATGAGCAGTACTTC. It codes for CSARGVTSPYNEQYF.

V is TRBV20-1 and J is TRBJ1-2; 7 bases align to TRBD1. From germline, CDR1 is DFQATT and CDR2 SNEGSKA (reference sequence). This CDR3 comprises 12 residues. V was pared by 6 bases and J by 4 bases, with 5 bases of the junction left unmatched. The CDR3 region is CSAKDRSYGYTF. CDR3 in DNA: TGCAGTGCCAAGGACAGGTCCTATGGCTACACCTTC.

The J gene is TRBJ2-5, the V gene TRBV11-2, with TRBD1 matching over 9 bases. The CDR3 spans 16 residues. Germline-derived CDR1 and CDR2 are SGHAT and FQNNGV. J gave up 7 bases and V 5 bases, and 14 bases lay outside the gene matches. Written as DNA, the CDR3 is TGTGCCAGCAGCACAAATATGGGACAGGGCTGGCGGACCCAGTACTTC. Its translation is CASSTNMGQGWRTQYF. Looking up the rest from reference TRBV11-2 and TRBJ2-5 gives the full variable domain: EAGVAQSPRYKIIEKRQSVAFWCNPISGHATLYWYQQILGQGPKLLIQFQNNGVVDDSQLPKDRFSAERLKGVDSTLKIQPAKLEDSAVYLCASSTNMGQGWRTQYFGPGTRLLVL.

V usage is TRBV11-2 and J usage is TRBJ2-7, with 12 nucleotides matching TRBD1. Germline V gene data show CDR1 as SGHAT and CDR2 as FQNNGV. The V gene end was trimmed by 2 bases and the J gene end by 5 bases; junction bases not matched to a gene: 4. The CDR3 contains 15 residues. The CDR3 reads CASSLQGTGGNEQYF. The CDR3 DNA sequence: TGTGCCAGCAGCTTACAAGGGACAGGGGGCAACGAGCAGTACTTC.

This chain links TRBV3-1 with TRBJ1-1; TRBD1 matches 8 bases. With V trimmed by 4 bases and J by 5 bases, 6 bases remained unmatched. This CDR3 comprises 14 residues. The V gene's germline CDR1 is LGHDT and CDR2 YNNKEL (reference sequence). The CDR3 region is CASSRLDRETEAFF. The CDR3 nucleotides are TGTGCCAGCAGCCGACTGGACAGGGAAACTGAAGCTTTCTTT.

The chain is built from TRBV19 and TRBJ2-5; 9 bases are shared with TRBD1. The ends lost 5 bases at V and 11 bases at J; junction bases unmatched: 12. This CDR3 contains 14 residues. The germline V gene encodes CDR1 LNHDA and CDR2 SQIVND (reference sequence). The CDR3 bases are TGTGCCAGTAGTGGGGGACAGGGACACTACGAACAGTACTTC. This translates into CASSGGQGHYEQYF.

A remark on this clonotype: A read error may produce the germline difference seen at one junction end. This chain connects TRBV6-5 to TRBJ1-5; D call uncertain. The CDR3 contains 12 residues. CDR1 is MNHEY, CDR2 SVGAGI, per germline. The CDR3 DNA reads TGTGCCAGCCGACGGAATAATCAGCTCCAGCATTTT. Protein: CASRRNNQLQHF.

This clonotype occurred a few times. The chain employs TRBV29-1 and TRBJ2-3; maybe TRBD2 (5 bases). CDR1 is SQVTM, CDR2 ANQGSEA, per germline. The V end lost 1 base, the J end lost 0 bases, and 23 bases lay between the germline ends. This CDR3 spans 19 amino acids. The CDR3 bases are TGCAGCGTTGAAGGTCACTGGGAGACCGCAACCCCTAGCACAGATACGCAGTATTTT. This encodes CSVEGHWETATPSTDTQYF.